This T cell receptor (beta chain) was captured by sequencing in a study of response to subunit inactivated influenza vaccine listed by TCRdb under 2018. Study-wide context: Deep quantitative profiling of the T cell receptor repertoire was used in the study to follow responses to a trivalent subunit inactivated influenza vaccine.

This clonotype has ten or more counts. Its antigen remains undetermined. Within one base of it there is no much larger clone, and no base qualities were kept. Results the study describes overall, beyond this receptor: It was suggested by the authors that each seasonal influenza vaccination may recruit only a limited number of new T cells.

The protocol used for the library was RT-PCR. The instrument given in TCRdb is Illumina HiSeq 2500. In TCRdb, the public reads were trimmed at Q25 with fastp and aligned with MiXCR, with productive beta chains retained. Rows are combined by CDR3 protein, so each entry shows the most common genes and DNA. This sample comprises about 620,000 distinct CDR3 sequences, approximately 10% of them detected only once. Jointly, the top ten make up roughly 9.6% of the sample. Sequences LNHNV (CDR1) and YYDKDF (CDR2) are obtained from the germline V gene (reference sequence). V and J are truncated by 9 bases and 3 bases respectively, leaving an intervening sequence of 12 bases. From the cysteine up to the phenylalanine, the CDR3 has a length of 13 residues. Just the 39-base CDR3 DNA is kept, in frame starting at base 1. The same sample was also studied in work on T cells expressing NK-cell markers. As noted in the second study: The TCR beta cDNA libraries were made using 5'RACE template switching, a step that added both a universal primer site and unique molecular identifiers. TCR beta-chain repertoires were profiled in sorted CD3+CD56+NKG2C+, CD3+CD56+NKG2C- and CD3+CD56-NKG2C+ T-cell subsets from several donors. Seven of the eight sequenced donors were HCMV-seropositive and one was HCMV-seronegative. To restrict sorting to alphabetaTCR-expressing T cells, an anti-gammadeltaTCR antibody was added in several experiments. In more than 5 donors, the dominant CD3+CD56+NKG2C+ clonotypes ranked among the top 10 CD8+ clonotypes, making up about 1.0-7.5% of CD8+ T cells. Those dominant clonotypes were again the most abundant among CD3+CD56-NKG2C+ cells in four donors, at roughly 25-60.1%. Whether the expanded NKG2C-expressing T cell clones were specific for HCMV antigens remained unclear. Randomly selected healthy volunteers, three men and five women, were used as the eight sequenced donors. HCMV serostatus was determined by detecting HCMV-specific IgG in serum with a commercial ELISA kit. Ficoll density gradient centrifugation was used to isolate peripheral blood mononuclear cells from blood. For six donors, unsorted PBMC were also used to sequence bulk peripheral blood T-cell repertoires. Priming for cDNA synthesis came from the TCR beta constant segment, and two successive PCR amplification steps followed. Libraries were sequenced as 2 x 150 bp reads on Illumina HiSeq 2000/2500, MiSeq or NextSeq. MIGEC was used to demultiplex reads and group the reads by UMI, and MiTCR was used to assemble and quantify clonotypes. To exclude erroneous sequences, only TCR cDNA sequences supported by at least two reads were retained. The tcR package was used for downstream repertoire analysis, and clonotypes were matched across fractions by CDR3 nucleotide sequence plus V segment. VDJmatch was used to annotate antigen specificity against VDJdb, with one amino acid substitution in CDR3 allowed.

The rearrangement joined TRBV15 to TRBJ2-1, with TRBD2 perhaps the D gene, on 7 matching bases. This sequence was found in a man aged 50 to 60 who received an inactivated influenza vaccine. Donor details come from another sample of the same person, matched by shared clones. The sequencing used PBMCs from blood, collected on the day of vaccination. The CDR3 corresponds to CATGGQGYNEQFF. The DNA sequence is given as TGTGCCACGGGGGGGCAGGGCTACAATGAGCAGTTCTTC.